The rows below give T cell receptor beta chains drawn from one sample of a study of tumor-infiltrating lymphocytes in primary liver carcinoma. TCRdb redid the calling of the multiplex PCR reads with MiXCR, one entry per CDR3 protein. The sample records 330,000 or so distinct CDR3 sequences, about 65% being singletons. Specimen: peripheral blood. These receptor sequences come from a man between 35 and 55 years old with primary liver carcinoma and hepatitis B virus infection. The CDR3 runs from the conserved cysteine through the conserved F or W. A D gene is named only where the DNA matches it firmly. Size tells how often a clone was seen (once, few, many) or the class of an expanded clone, and some rows leave it out.

D: -
V: TRBV11-3
J: TRBJ1-5
size: once
DNA: TGTGCCAACAGCTTAGACGATCAGCCCCAGCATTTT
CDR3: CANSLDDQPQHF

D: TRBD1
V: TRBV24-1
J: TRBJ2-3
size: -
DNA: TGTGCCACCAGAAGGACAGGGGTTAGCACAGATACGCAGTATTTT
CDR3: CATRRTGVSTDTQYF

D: TRBD1
V: TRBV6-2/TRBV6-3
J: TRBJ1-1
size: -
DNA: TGTGCCAACAGGACAGGGGCGACTGAAGCTTTCTTT
CDR3: CANRTGATEAFF

D: -
V: TRBV10-3
J: TRBJ1-3
size: many
DNA: TGTGCCACAAGATCACCCTCTGGAAACACCATATATTTT
CDR3: CATRSPSGNTIYF

D: TRBD2
V: TRBV5-1
J: TRBJ2-7
size: -
DNA: TGCGCCAGCAGCGTATTAGCGGGAGTGTCCTACGAGCAGTACTTC
CDR3: CASSVLAGVSYEQYF

D: TRBD2
V: TRBV11-3
J: TRBJ2-1
size: -
DNA: TGTGCCAGCAGCTTAGGGGCGGGGGGATACAATGAGCACTTCTTC
CDR3: CASSLGAGGYNEHFF

D: -
V: TRBV11-2
J: TRBJ2-1
size: -
DNA: TGTGCCAGCAGCTTAGCCGTAGCAGGAGTAGCGGTGAATGAGCGGTTCTTC
CDR3: CASSLAVAGVAVNERFF

D: -
V: TRBV6-5
J: TRBJ2-7
size: many
DNA: TGTGCCAGCAGTTACTCGGACGAGCAGTACTTC
CDR3: CASSYSDEQYF

D: -
V: TRBV11-2
J: TRBJ1-6
size: -
DNA: TGTGCCAGCAGCCTTGATGCTTATAGACACACCCTCCACTTT
CDR3: CASSLDAYRHTLHF

D: TRBD2
V: TRBV6-5
J: TRBJ2-2
size: -
DNA: TGTGCCAGCAGTTACACCCTAGCGGGAGGTACCGGGGAGCCGTTTTTC
CDR3: CASSYTLAGGTGEPFF

D: -
V: TRBV11-2
J: TRBJ1-4
size: -
DNA: TGTGTCAGCAGCTCATTACTGGATGAAAAACTGTTTTTT
CDR3: CVSSSLLDEKLFF

D: TRBD2
V: TRBV28
J: TRBJ2-1
size: -
DNA: TGTGCCAGCAGTGTAAATCAGCGGGAGTGGACCCTGGGTGAGCAGTTCTTC
CDR3: CASSVNQREWTLGEQFF

D: -
V: TRBV10-2
J: TRBJ2-7
size: many
DNA: TGCGCCAGCAGTGTTAGCGGACCCTCCTACGAGCAGTACTTC
CDR3: CASSVSGPSYEQYF

D: TRBD2
V: TRBV11-2
J: TRBJ2-1
size: -
DNA: TGTGTCAGCACCGTTCTAGCGGGAGGGCAAAATGAGCAGCTCTTC
CDR3: CVSTVLAGGQNEQLF

D: TRBD1
V: TRBV7-9
J: TRBJ2-7
size: few
DNA: TGTGCCAGCAGCTTTGGGACAGGGGGTAAGGAGCAGTACTTC
CDR3: CASSFGTGGKEQYF

D: -
V: TRBV29-1
J: TRBJ2-7
size: -
DNA: TGCGGCGCTAGGTTTAACTACGAGCAGTACTTC
CDR3: CGARFNYEQYF

D: TRBD2
V: TRBV5-4
J: TRBJ2-3
size: -
DNA: TGTGCCAGCAGCTCGGGAGGACTTAACACAGATACGCAGTATTTT
CDR3: CASSSGGLNTDTQYF

D: TRBD2
V: TRBV6-5
J: TRBJ2-7
size: -
DNA: TGTGTCAGCCACCGGACTAGCGGAAGCGAGCAGTACTTC
CDR3: CVSHRTSGSEQYF

D: -
V: TRBV29-1
J: TRBJ2-1
size: -
DNA: TGCAGCGTCGCCACGCTTCGTCCCTGGTCCCGTCGAGAGCAGTTCTTC
CDR3: CSVATLRPWSRREQFF

D: -
V: TRBV6-1
J: TRBJ1-1
size: many
DNA: TGTGCCAGCAATCCTCAGGGAGACAACACTGAAGCTTTCTTT
CDR3: CASNPQGDNTEAFF

D: TRBD2
V: TRBV11-2
J: TRBJ2-1
size: many
DNA: TGTGCCAGCAGCTTTTCCGGGACTAGCGGGCCAAGCTCCTACAATGAGCAGTTCTTC
CDR3: CASSFSGTSGPSSYNEQFF

D: TRBD2
V: TRBV29-1
J: TRBJ2-1
size: -
DNA: TGCAGGGCCGGGGGAGGGAGTTCCTACAATGAGCAGTTCTTC
CDR3: CRAGGGSSYNEQFF

D: TRBD1
V: TRBV13
J: TRBJ2-2
size: -
DNA: TGTGCCAGCAACAGGAGGGACAGGGGAGTCGGGGAGCTGTTTTTT
CDR3: CASNRRDRGVGELFF

D: -
V: TRBV29-1
J: TRBJ2-7
size: many
DNA: TGCAGCGTTGAAGATGTCGGTTCCTACGAGCAGTACTTC
CDR3: CSVEDVGSYEQYF

D: TRBD1
V: TRBV6-6
J: TRBJ2-6
size: -
DNA: TGTGCCGGAAGCCTCACAGGGGCTGGGGCCAACGTCCTGACTTTC
CDR3: CAGSLTGAGANVLTF

D: TRBD2
V: TRBV12-3/TRBV12-4
J: TRBJ2-1
size: many
DNA: TGTGCCAGCAGTGGACTAGCGAACCGCGGAGTCTCCTACAATGAGCAGTTCTTC
CDR3: CASSGLANRGVSYNEQFF

D: -
V: TRBV4-3
J: TRBJ2-3
size: once
DNA: TGCGCCAACAGTCAGCAGGTCAGCACAGATACGCAATATTTT
CDR3: CANSQQVSTDTQYF

D: -
V: TRBV6-1
J: TRBJ1-4
size: few
DNA: TGTGCCAGCAGTGGAGTACAGGGTAGTGAAAAACTGTTTTTT
CDR3: CASSGVQGSEKLFF

D: -
V: TRBV11-1
J: TRBJ2-5
size: -
DNA: TGTGCCAGCAGCCCAGGGATCCGGGAGATCAAGTACTTC
CDR3: CASSPGIREIKYF

D: -
V: TRBV11-2
J: TRBJ2-7
size: -
DNA: TGTGCCAGCAGCTTAGTCTCCCCTTCTGCGGTTAACTTCTATAAGCAGTACTTC
CDR3: CASSLVSPSAVNFYKQYF

D: -
V: TRBV11-2
J: TRBJ1-2
size: -
DNA: TGTGCCAGCGGGGGGGTCCGGGACCTCTATGACTACATCTTC
CDR3: CASGGVRDLYDYIF

D: TRBD2
V: TRBV28
J: TRBJ2-1
size: few
DNA: TGTGCCAGCAGTCCCCTATGGGGGGAGGGCCACAATGAGCAGTTCTTC
CDR3: CASSPLWGEGHNEQFF

D: -
V: TRBV5-1
J: TRBJ2-5
size: -
DNA: TGCGCCAGCAGCCCGGGAGTAGCCGGGGGCCTACAAGAGACCCAGTACTTC
CDR3: CASSPGVAGGLQETQYF

D: -
V: TRBV10-3
J: TRBJ2-3
size: many
DNA: TGTGCCACATTGATCACAGATACGCAGTATTTT
CDR3: CATLITDTQYF

D: -
V: TRBV7-9
J: TRBJ2-4
size: few
DNA: TGTGCCGGCAGCTTATACGAGGGCAAAAACATTCAGTACTTC
CDR3: CAGSLYEGKNIQYF

D: -
V: TRBV11-2
J: TRBJ2-3
size: -
DNA: TGTGCCGGCAGCTTCCTGGGGCGGACCTTCTATACGCAGTATTTT
CDR3: CAGSFLGRTFYTQYF

D: -
V: TRBV12-3/TRBV12-4
J: TRBJ1-4
size: many
DNA: TGTGCCAGCAGTTATTCAGAGGAAAAACTGTTTTTT
CDR3: CASSYSEEKLFF

D: -
V: TRBV11-2
J: TRBJ2-3
size: -
DNA: TGTGCCAGCAGACGAGGGCGGGCAGATACGCAGTATTTT
CDR3: CASRRGRADTQYF

D: TRBD1
V: TRBV6-6
J: TRBJ1-5
size: many
DNA: TGTGCCAGCAGTTGGAACAGGGGGCAAGCGGTCTATCAGCCCCAGCATTTT
CDR3: CASSWNRGQAVYQPQHF

D: -
V: TRBV11-2
J: TRBJ2-3
size: -
DNA: TGTGCCAGCAGCTTAGAATCTCCCATAGCAGGAACCACAGATACGCAGTATTTT
CDR3: CASSLESPIAGTTDTQYF

D: -
V: TRBV5-5
J: TRBJ2-7
size: many
DNA: TGTGCCAGCAGTTTACACAGCGACGGCGAGCAGTACTTC
CDR3: CASSLHSDGEQYF

D: -
V: TRBV29-1
J: TRBJ2-5
size: -
DNA: TGCAGCGTCAGGGTTCCCGACAAAGAGACCCAGTGCTTC
CDR3: CSVRVPDKETQCF

D: -
V: TRBV11-2
J: TRBJ2-7
size: -
DNA: TGTGCCAGCAACTCAAAAGGGTTCTACGAGCAGTACTTC
CDR3: CASNSKGFYEQYF

D: -
V: TRBV4-3
J: TRBJ2-7
size: once
DNA: TGCGCCAGCAGCCAAGGCGTTTACTACGAGCAGTATTTC
CDR3: CASSQGVYYEQYF

D: -
V: TRBV4-2
J: TRBJ2-1
size: -
DNA: TGTGCCAGCAGCCAATATCTCTCACCCCCTTACAATGAGCAGTTCTTC
CDR3: CASSQYLSPPYNEQFF

D: -
V: TRBV5-5
J: TRBJ2-5
size: -
DNA: TGTGCCAGCAGCTTCATTCTCGCAGGTCGGGGGGAGACCCAGTACTTC
CDR3: CASSFILAGRGETQYF

D: -
V: TRBV20-1
J: TRBJ2-3
size: -
DNA: TGCAGAGCTAGCTTTAGGAGCACAGATACGCAGTATTTT
CDR3: CRASFRSTDTQYF

D: -
V: TRBV5-1
J: TRBJ2-3
size: -
DNA: TGCGCCAGCAGCTTGGAGGGGACCCCGTCCGGAGATACGCGGTATTTT
CDR3: CASSLEGTPSGDTRYF

D: -
V: TRBV29-1
J: TRBJ2-5
size: many
DNA: TGCAGCGTTGAATTCCCTCCACAAGAGACCCAGTACTTC
CDR3: CSVEFPPQETQYF

D: TRBD1
V: TRBV15
J: TRBJ2-1
size: -
DNA: TGTGCCACTAGGGGGACAGGGTGGCATGAGCAGTTCTTC
CDR3: CATRGTGWHEQFF

D: -
V: TRBV11-2
J: TRBJ1-2
size: many
DNA: TGTGCCAGCAGCTTTTCAGGGGACGGCTACACCTTC
CDR3: CASSFSGDGYTF

D: -
V: TRBV6-1
J: TRBJ2-5
size: -
DNA: TGTGTCAGCAGTGTAACCATAGGGTCTGGGACCCAGTACTTC
CDR3: CVSSVTIGSGTQYF

D: -
V: TRBV7-9
J: TRBJ2-3
size: -
DNA: TGTGCCAGCAGCTGGGCCCGAGACAGCCGCACAGATACGCAGTATTTT
CDR3: CASSWARDSRTDTQYF

D: -
V: TRBV6-5
J: TRBJ2-7
size: -
DNA: TGTGCCAGCAGTCCGATGATAACACTCTACGAGCAGTACTTC
CDR3: CASSPMITLYEQYF

D: -
V: TRBV11-2
J: TRBJ2-1
size: medium-sized
DNA: TGTGCCAGCAGCTTAGCAGTGGGATTAAGCTCCTACAATGAGCAGTTCTTC
CDR3: CASSLAVGLSSYNEQFF

D: TRBD2
V: TRBV13
J: TRBJ2-1
size: -
DNA: TGTGCCAGCAGACACCAAGAACTAGCGGGAGGCTACAATGAGCAGTTCTTC
CDR3: CASRHQELAGGYNEQFF

D: -
V: TRBV5-1
J: TRBJ2-6
size: -
DNA: TGCGCCAGCAATTCCCTCCCCTCTGGGGCCAACGTCCTGACTTTC
CDR3: CASNSLPSGANVLTF

D: -
V: TRBV14
J: TRBJ1-3
size: many
DNA: TGTGCCAGCAGCCCCAACATGATCCTTTCTGGAAACACCATATATTTT
CDR3: CASSPNMILSGNTIYF

D: -
V: TRBV6-1
J: TRBJ2-1
size: many
DNA: TGTGCCAGCAGCTCGGATCCAAGCTCCTACAATGAGCAGTTCTTC
CDR3: CASSSDPSSYNEQFF

D: -
V: TRBV6-5
J: TRBJ2-2
size: many
DNA: TGTGCCAGCAGTTACTCGACGGGTCCCGGGGAGCTGTTTTTT
CDR3: CASSYSTGPGELFF